This TCR beta chain was observed in a study of T cell responses to AZD1222 COVID-19 vaccine. Study observations and caveats: Two AZD1222 doses significantly raised spike-specific TCR breadth and depth over controls. White British donors predominated, females outnumbered males, and clonal diversity was possibly underestimated. Across spike, vaccine-associated CD4 TCRs were found, dominant at 160-218 and 743-854. Sampling captured repertoires only after the peak T cell response.

A note on this clone: Its antigen is as yet unknown.

V dropped 5 bases and J dropped 5 bases, with 10 bases sitting between them. This CDR3 is built from 12 residues. Germline V lookup: CDR1 SGHRS, CDR2 YFSETQ. Sequencing was performed with immunoSEQ multiplex PCR; in TCRdb, only in-frame clones are kept and a portion is missing. The data show some 73,000 clones, with 89% seen just once and approximately 8.6% held by the top ten. The receptor's source is an adult who received the AZD1222 COVID-19 vaccine. Sample: peripheral blood, taken 28 days after the second AZD1222 dose. The J gene is TRBJ2-5, the V gene TRBV5-1; D is uncertain. Written as DNA, the CDR3 is TGCGCCAGCAGTAGGACCGGGGAGACCCAGTACTTC. Its protein is CASSRTGETQYF.